These 21 T cell receptor beta chains originate from one sample sequenced in a study of T-cell reconstitution after alpha-beta-depleted transplantation in children. As it was prepared, the TCRbeta library received unique molecular identifiers. TCRdb used MiXCR to reprocess the PCR reads, holding one entry per CDR3 protein. The profile covers 780,000 or so distinct CDR3 sequences, with 15% to 20% appearing a single time and under 6% taken by the ten largest. The sample was PBMCs, mostly from graft donor cells, taken 360 days after TCRalphabeta/CD19-depleted stem cell transplant. The source of these receptors is a male patient younger than 18 who had a stem cell transplant for acute lymphoblastic leukemia, so the T cells may come from the graft donor.

This clonotype has at least ten counts. The V and J genes are TRBV12-3 or TRBV12-4 and TRBJ1-2; a weak D match, TRBD1 (5 bases). CDR3 size: 15 residues. The V end lost 6 bases, the J end lost 2 bases, and 16 bases lay between the germline ends. The CDR3 sequence: CASRTQDSPNYGYTF. The CDR3 DNA follows: TGTGCCAGCAGGACCCAAGACAGCCCCAACTATGGCTACACCTTC.

CDR3 nucleotides: TGTGCCAGCAGCCAGACTCGGATTAGCGGCTACGAGCAGTACTTC. Its protein is CASSQTRISGYEQYF. The gene calls are TRBV4-2 and TRBJ2-7, with TRBD2 as a possible D gene (6 bases). The V end was cut by 3 bases, the J end by 3 bases, with 15 bases between. CDR3 length: 15 amino acids. CDR1 is LGHNA, CDR2 YNFKEQ, per germline.

This clonotype was counted at least ten times. J is TRBJ2-1 and V is TRBV5-6; TRBD2 agrees at 12 bases. The CDR3 spans 16 residues. CDR1 and CDR2 from the germline V gene are SGHDT and YYEEEE. J gave up 4 bases and V 5 bases, and 7 bases lay outside the gene matches. CDR3: CASRWTSGKPYNEQFF. For the CDR3, the DNA is TGTGCCAGCAGGTGGACTAGCGGGAAACCTTACAATGAGCAGTTCTTC.

This clonotype came up once. The chain has TRBV5-1 and TRBJ2-7, with unresolved D. The CDR3 extends over 14 amino acids. V lost 0 bases, J lost 7 bases, and 14 bases lay in between. CDR1 is SGHRS, CDR2 YFSETQ, per germline. The CDR3 protein is CASSLVTGSGEQYF. CDR3 DNA sequence: TGCGCCAGCAGCTTGGTGACCGGAAGTGGGGAGCAGTACTTC.

This clonotype was found a few times. The chain has TRBV6-2 or TRBV6-3 and TRBJ2-1; TRBD2 matches 7 bases. Germline V gene sequence: CDR1 MNHEY, CDR2 SVGEGT. V lost 0 bases to trimming and J lost 5 bases; unmatched junction nucleotides: 22. The CDR3 length is 21 residues. This CDR3 reads CASSYSGGTVGGRNDNNEQFF. CDR3 nucleotides: TGTGCCAGCAGTTACTCGGGGGGGACCGTCGGCGGGCGGAACGACAACAATGAGCAGTTCTTC.

This clonotype has at least ten counts. The chain uses TRBV6-5 and TRBJ1-5; D is ambiguous. The V and J ends lost 0 bases and 3 bases respectively, with 3 bases between them. Germline V lookup: CDR1 MNHEY, CDR2 SVGAGI. The CDR3 consists of 13 residues. CDR3 sequence reads: CASSYSFNQPQHF. As DNA, the CDR3 is TGTGCCAGCAGTTACTCGTTCAATCAGCCCCAGCATTTT.

This clonotype was observed at least ten times. The chain employs TRBV5-1 and TRBJ1-2; 8 bases are shared with TRBD1. The CDR3 has 14 amino acids. Germline V gene lookup returns CDR1 SGHRS and CDR2 YFSETQ. The V gene end was trimmed by 4 bases and the J gene end by 5 bases; junction bases not matched to a gene: 7. The DNA of the CDR3 is TGCGCCAGCAGCAGCGGACAGGGAGGGTATGGCTACACCTTC. Its protein is CASSSGQGGYGYTF. Filled out from reference TRBV5-1 and TRBJ1-2, the complete variable domain reads KAGVTQTPRYLIKTRGQQVTLSCSPISGHRSVSWYQQTPGQGLQFLFEYFSETQRNKGNFPGRFSGRQFSNSRSEMNVSTLELGDSALYLCASSSGQGGYGYTFGSGTRLTVV.

This clonotype was seen more than once but under ten times. V gene TRBV4-1 combines with J gene TRBJ2-7; 11 positions agree with TRBD1. V lost 6 bases and J lost 9; bases outside the gene matches: 13. CDR3 size: 15 residues. Germline values: CDR1 MGHRA, CDR2 YSYEKL. This chain's CDR3 is CASSYPGTGGKGQYF. The CDR3 nucleotides are TGCGCCAGCAGTTATCCCGGGACAGGGGGGAAAGGGCAGTACTTC.

This clonotype has a count of ten or more. J is TRBJ1-6 and V is TRBV5-1; maybe TRBD1 (6 bases). This CDR3 contains 16 residues. With 4 bases removed from V and 2 bases from J, the gap between germline ends came to 13 bases. In germline, CDR1 is SGHRS, CDR2 YFSETQ. CDR3: CASSRTGPPYNSPLHF. The CDR3 DNA follows: TGCGCCAGCAGCCGTACAGGGCCCCCCTATAATTCACCCCTCCACTTT.

This chain uses TRBV2 with TRBJ2-7, with 15 bases matching TRBD2. The CDR3 has 20 residues. J lost 7 bases, V lost 0 bases, and 16 bases had no gene match. Germline CDR1 and CDR2: SNHLY and FYNNEI. CDR3 sequence (DNA): TGTGCCAGCAGTGAAGCTCACTCGGGACTAGCGGGAGGAGAATTCGGGGAGCAGTACTTC. This translates into CASSEAHSGLAGGEFGEQYF. The full variable domain, with the rest looked up from reference TRBV2 and TRBJ2-7, is EPEVTQTPSHQVTQMGQEVILRCVPISNHLYFYWYRQILGQKVEFLVSFYNNEISEKSEIFDDQFSVERPDGSNFTLKIRSTKLEDSAMYFCASSEAHSGLAGGEFGEQYFGPGTRLTVT.

The J gene is TRBJ2-6, the V gene TRBV12-3 or TRBV12-4, with D maybe TRBD1 (6 bases). The CDR3 length is 17 residues. Trimming shortened V by 1 base and J by 1 base, and 11 bases separated the two germline ends. CDR3 amino acids: CASSLGDTRSGANVLTF. In DNA form, the CDR3 reads TGTGCCAGCAGTTTAGGGGACACACGATCTGGGGCCAACGTCCTGACTTTC.

The sample holds a few counts of this clonotype. The chain uses TRBV7-9 and TRBJ2-5; D is undetermined. Trimming removed 3 bases at V and 3 bases at J, with 8 bases between. Looked up from germline, CDR1 is SEHNR and CDR2 is FQNEAQ (reference sequence). This CDR3 is built from 13 residues. The CDR3 DNA reads as TGTGCCAGCAGCTTGGTAGTGAAAGAGACCCAGTACTTC. Encoded protein: CASSLVVKETQYF.

The chain has TRBV14 and TRBJ1-1, with D unresolved. The CDR3 length is 11 residues. Germline V CDR1 and CDR2: SGHDN, FVKESK. V lost 8 bases, J lost 1 base, and 5 bases lay in between. CDR3 coding DNA: TGTGCCAGCGGTTGGAACACTGAAGCTTTCTTT. Translated: CASGWNTEAFF.

V gene TRBV2 combines with J gene TRBJ2-5, with D perhaps being TRBD1 or TRBD2 (6 bases each). Germline V gene data show CDR1 as SNHLY and CDR2 as FYNNEI. Between the trimmed V and J ends, which lost 6 bases and 5 bases, there was a span of 13 bases. There are 13 residues in the CDR3. The CDR3 reads CASRGTGAETQYF. In DNA, the CDR3 is TGTGCCAGCAGGGGTACGGGGGCTGAGACCCAGTACTTC.

The chain uses TRBV7-2 and TRBJ2-7, with D perhaps matching TRBD1 or TRBD2 (5 bases each). Trimming pared 7 bases from V and 1 base from J, leaving 17 bases between. CDR1 SGHTA and CDR2 FQGNSA come from the germline V gene. This CDR3 region has 15 residues. The CDR3: CASTPRWGSSYEQYF. The CDR3 DNA follows: TGTGCCAGCACCCCTCGGTGGGGGAGTTCCTACGAGCAGTACTTC.

The CDR3 DNA reads as TGCGCCAGCAGCCGAGGACAGAACGAGCAGTACTTC. Residues: CASSRGQNEQYF. The rearrangement uses TRBV4-1 and TRBJ2-7; the D gene is possibly TRBD1 (6 bases). Germline assignment: CDR1 MGHRA and CDR2 YSYEKL. CDR3 length: 12 amino acids. V was cut by 4 bases and J by 5 bases, with 9 bases left in between.

This clonotype was picked up many times. The chain employs TRBV4-2 and TRBJ2-1; D unclear. Germline V gene data show CDR1 as LGHNA and CDR2 as YNFKEQ. V lost 0 bases, J lost 1 base, and 1 base lay in between. This CDR3 contains 13 residues. CDR3 loop: CASSQDSYNEQFF. The CDR3 region has the DNA TGTGCCAGCAGCCAAGATTCCTACAATGAGCAGTTCTTC.

This chain joins TRBV5-5 and TRBJ2-3; D tentatively reads TRBD1 or TRBD2 (7 bases each). V lost 3 bases, J lost 8 bases, and 22 bases lay in between. This CDR3 has 16 residues. Germline V gives CDR1 SGHKS, CDR2 YYEKEE (reference sequence). Here the CDR3 DNA reads TGTGCCAGCAGCTCAGGGGGTGGCGGGAGCAGGCGTACGCAGTATTTT. It codes for CASSSGGGGSRRTQYF.

This clonotype was found a few times. The chain is built from TRBV25-1 and TRBJ1-4, with TRBD1 as a possible D gene (5 bases). CDR3 size: 14 residues. V was trimmed by 7 bases and J by 0 bases, leaving 9 bases between them. Germline V gene data show CDR1 as MGHDK and CDR2 as SYGVNS. CDR3 residues: CASNRGSTNEKLFF. In DNA, the CDR3 is TGTGCCAGCAATCGGGGCTCAACTAATGAAAAACTGTTTTTT.

This clonotype was counted many times. This chain links TRBV13 with TRBJ2-1; 7 bases fit TRBD2. Germline V lookup: CDR1 PRHDT, CDR2 FYEKMQ (reference sequence). The trim removed 5 bases at V and 3 bases at J, leaving 7 bases unmatched. This CDR3 region has 15 residues. The DNA for the CDR3 is TGTGCCAGCAGCGAAGGACTAGGGAGCTACAATGAGCAGTTCTTC. As protein: CASSEGLGSYNEQFF.

The J gene is TRBJ2-4, the V gene TRBV29-1, with unresolved D. Germline values: CDR1 SQVTM, CDR2 ANQGSEA. This CDR3 is 12 amino acids long. V lost 6 bases to trimming and J lost 5 bases, with 11 bases between them. The CDR3, as DNA: TGCAGCGTCAGTACAGTGGAAAACATTCAGTACTTC. This sequence encodes CSVSTVENIQYF. The whole variable domain, remainder taken from reference TRBV29-1 and TRBJ2-4, is SAVISQKPSRDICQRGTSLTIQCQVDSQVTMMFWYRQQPGQSLTLIATANQGSEATYESGFVIDKFPISRPNLTFSTLTVSNMSPEDSSIYLCSVSTVENIQYFGAGTRLSVL.